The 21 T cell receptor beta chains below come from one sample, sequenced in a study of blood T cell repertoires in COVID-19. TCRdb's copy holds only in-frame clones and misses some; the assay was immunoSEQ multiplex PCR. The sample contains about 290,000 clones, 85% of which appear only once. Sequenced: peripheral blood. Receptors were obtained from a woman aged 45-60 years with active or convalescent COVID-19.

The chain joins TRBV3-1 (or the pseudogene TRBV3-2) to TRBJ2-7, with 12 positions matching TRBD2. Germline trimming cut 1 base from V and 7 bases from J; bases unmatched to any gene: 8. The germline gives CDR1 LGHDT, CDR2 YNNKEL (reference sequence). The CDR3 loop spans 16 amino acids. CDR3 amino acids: CASSQALSTSGREQYF. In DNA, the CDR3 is TGTGCCAGCAGCCAAGCCCTATCTACTAGCGGGAGGGAGCAGTACTTC.

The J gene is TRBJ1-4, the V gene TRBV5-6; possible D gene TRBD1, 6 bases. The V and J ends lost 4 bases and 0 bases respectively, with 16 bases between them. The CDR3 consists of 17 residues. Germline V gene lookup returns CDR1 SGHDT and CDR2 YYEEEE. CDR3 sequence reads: CASSRRGGRATNEKLFF. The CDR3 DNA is TGTGCCAGCAGCCGGCGGGGGGGCCGTGCAACTAATGAAAAACTGTTTTTT.

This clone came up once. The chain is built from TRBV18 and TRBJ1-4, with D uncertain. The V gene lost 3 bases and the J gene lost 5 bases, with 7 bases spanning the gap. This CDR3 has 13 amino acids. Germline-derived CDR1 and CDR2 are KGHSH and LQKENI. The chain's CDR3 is CASSPVQNEKLFF. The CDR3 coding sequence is TGTGCCAGCTCACCTGTTCAAAATGAAAAACTGTTTTTT.

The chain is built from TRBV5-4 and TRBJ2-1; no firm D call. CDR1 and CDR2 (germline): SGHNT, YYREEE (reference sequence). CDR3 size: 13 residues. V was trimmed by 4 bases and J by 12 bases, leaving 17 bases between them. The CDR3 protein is CASSLDQVGWQFF. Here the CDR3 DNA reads TGTGCCAGCAGCCTGGACCAGGTTGGATGGCAGTTCTTC.

CDR3: CASSVSGEALNSPLHF. In DNA form, the CDR3 reads TGTGCCAGCAGCGTAAGCGGGGAGGCCCTCAATTCACCCCTCCACTTT. The J gene is TRBJ1-6, the V gene TRBV9; D gene uncertain. The germline V gene has CDR1 SGDLS and CDR2 YYNGEE. V lost 1 base to trimming and J lost 7 bases, with 15 bases between them. There are 16 residues in the CDR3.

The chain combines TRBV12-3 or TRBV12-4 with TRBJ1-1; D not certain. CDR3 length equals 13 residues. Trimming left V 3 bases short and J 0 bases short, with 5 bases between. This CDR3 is CASSFQLNTEAFF. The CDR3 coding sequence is TGTGCCAGCAGTTTTCAGTTGAACACTGAAGCTTTCTTT.

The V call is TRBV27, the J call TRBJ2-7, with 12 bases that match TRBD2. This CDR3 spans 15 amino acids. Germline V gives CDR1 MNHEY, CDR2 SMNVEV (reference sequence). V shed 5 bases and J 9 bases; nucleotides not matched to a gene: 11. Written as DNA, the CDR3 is TGTGCCAGCAGTGGCACGGGACTAGCGGGTTTGGGGCAGTACTTC. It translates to CASSGTGLAGLGQYF.

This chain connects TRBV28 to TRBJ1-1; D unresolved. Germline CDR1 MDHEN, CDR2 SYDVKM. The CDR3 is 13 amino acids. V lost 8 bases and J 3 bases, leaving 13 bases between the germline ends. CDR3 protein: CASHLAGDTEAFF. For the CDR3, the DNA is TGTGCCAGCCATCTCGCGGGAGACACTGAAGCTTTCTTT.

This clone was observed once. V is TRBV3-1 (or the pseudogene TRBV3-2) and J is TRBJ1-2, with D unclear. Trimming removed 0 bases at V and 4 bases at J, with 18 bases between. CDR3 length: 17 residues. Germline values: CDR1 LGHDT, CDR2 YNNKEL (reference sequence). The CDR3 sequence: CASSQDLPQAFGYGYTF. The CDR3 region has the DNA TGTGCCAGCAGCCAAGATCTGCCTCAGGCGTTCGGCTATGGCTACACCTTC.

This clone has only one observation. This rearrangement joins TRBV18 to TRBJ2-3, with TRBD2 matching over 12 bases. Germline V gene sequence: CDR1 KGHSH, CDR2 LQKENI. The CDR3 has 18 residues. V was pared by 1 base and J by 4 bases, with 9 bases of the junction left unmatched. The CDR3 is CASSPLRASGRAPDTQYF. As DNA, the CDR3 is TGTGCCAGCTCACCACTAAGAGCTAGCGGGAGGGCGCCAGATACGCAGTATTTT.

The DNA for the CDR3 is TGTGCCAGCAGCGTAGCCTCGGGACTATCCAGAGGGGCCGGGGAGCTGTTTTTT. It specifies CASSVASGLSRGAGELFF. The chain carries TRBV9 and TRBJ2-2; 7 bases match TRBD2. This CDR3 contains 18 residues. Germline values: CDR1 SGDLS, CDR2 YYNGEE. With V trimmed by 0 bases and J by 6 bases, 14 bases remained unmatched.

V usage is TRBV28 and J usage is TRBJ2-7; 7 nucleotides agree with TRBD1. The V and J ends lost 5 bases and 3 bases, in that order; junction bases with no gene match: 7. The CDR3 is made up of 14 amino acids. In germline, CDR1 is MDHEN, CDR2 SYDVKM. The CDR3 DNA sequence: TGTGCCAGCAGTACGTCTCCAGGGGGCTACGAGCAGTACTTC. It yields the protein CASSTSPGGYEQYF.

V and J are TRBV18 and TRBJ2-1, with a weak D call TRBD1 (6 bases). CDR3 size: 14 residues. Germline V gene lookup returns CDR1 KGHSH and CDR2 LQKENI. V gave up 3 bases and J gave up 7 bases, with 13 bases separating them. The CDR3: CASSPRQDTNEQFF. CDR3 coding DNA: TGTGCCAGCTCACCGAGACAGGATACGAATGAGCAGTTCTTC.

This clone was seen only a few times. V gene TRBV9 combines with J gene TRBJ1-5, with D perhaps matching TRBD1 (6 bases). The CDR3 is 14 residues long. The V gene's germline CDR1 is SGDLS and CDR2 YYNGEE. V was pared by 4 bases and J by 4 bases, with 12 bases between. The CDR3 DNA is TGTGCCAGCAGCTCAGCCGGGACAAATCAGCCCCAGCATTTT. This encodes CASSSAGTNQPQHF.

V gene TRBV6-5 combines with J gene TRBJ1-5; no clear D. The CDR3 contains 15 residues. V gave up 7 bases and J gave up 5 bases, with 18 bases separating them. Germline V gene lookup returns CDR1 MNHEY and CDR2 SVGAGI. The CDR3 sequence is CASTLAVARDQPQHF. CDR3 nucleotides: TGTGCCAGCACCTTGGCGGTGGCGCGGGATCAGCCCCAGCATTTT.

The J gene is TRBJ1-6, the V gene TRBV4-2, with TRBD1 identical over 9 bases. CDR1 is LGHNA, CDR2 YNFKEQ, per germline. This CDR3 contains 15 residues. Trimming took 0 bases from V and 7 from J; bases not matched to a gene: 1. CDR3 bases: TGTGCCAGCAGCCAAGAGGGACAGGGCAATTCACCCCTCCACTTT. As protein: CASSQEGQGNSPLHF.

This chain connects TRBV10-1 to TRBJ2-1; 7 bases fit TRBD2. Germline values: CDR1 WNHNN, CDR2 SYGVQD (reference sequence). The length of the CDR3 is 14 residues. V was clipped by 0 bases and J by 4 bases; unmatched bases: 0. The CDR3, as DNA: TGCGCCAGCAGTGAGTCGCGGGGGTACAATGAGCAGTTCTTC. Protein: CASSESRGYNEQFF.

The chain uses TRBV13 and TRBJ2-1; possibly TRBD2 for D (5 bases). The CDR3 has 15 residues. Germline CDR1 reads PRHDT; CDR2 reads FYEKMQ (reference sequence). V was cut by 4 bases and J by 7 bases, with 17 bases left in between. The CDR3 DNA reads TGTGCCAGCAGCTCAGATCCCGGGTCGGGGAATGAGCAGTTCTTC. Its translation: CASSSDPGSGNEQFF.

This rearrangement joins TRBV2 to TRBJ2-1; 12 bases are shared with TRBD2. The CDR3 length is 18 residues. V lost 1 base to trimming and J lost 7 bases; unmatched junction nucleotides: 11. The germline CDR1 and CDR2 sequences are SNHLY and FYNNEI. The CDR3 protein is CASSEGGLAGGFGNEQFF. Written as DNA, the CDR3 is TGTGCCAGCAGTGAAGGGGGACTAGCGGGTGGGTTCGGGAATGAGCAGTTCTTC.

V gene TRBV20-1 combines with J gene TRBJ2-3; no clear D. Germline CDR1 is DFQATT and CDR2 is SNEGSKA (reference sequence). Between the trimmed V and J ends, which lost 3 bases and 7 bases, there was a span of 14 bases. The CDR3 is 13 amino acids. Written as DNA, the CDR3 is TGCAGTGCTAGTAGTACGGTACAGTATACGCAGTATTTT. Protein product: CSASSTVQYTQYF.

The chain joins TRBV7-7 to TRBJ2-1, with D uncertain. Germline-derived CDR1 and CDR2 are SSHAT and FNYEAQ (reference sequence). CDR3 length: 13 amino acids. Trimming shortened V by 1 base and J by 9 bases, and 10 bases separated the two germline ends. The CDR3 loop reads CASSLEVAGEQFF. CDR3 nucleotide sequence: TGTGCCAGCAGCTTAGAAGTGGCTGGTGAGCAGTTCTTC.